The sample holds a few counts of the clone carrying this TCR beta chain. No antigen is known for it. This sample was taken from a study of identical twins. The study's findings and limits: There was more out-of-frame TCR alpha sharing in monozygotic twins than models estimated. Low generation-probability sequences were in excess among twin-shared out-of-frame alpha sequences. Memory repertoires showed no such pattern, whereas abundant cord blood beta clonotypes carried fewer insertions.

TCRdb ran MiXCR on the 5' RACE reads and lists one entry per CDR3 protein. The sample holds some 600,000 distinct CDR3 sequences, about 7.1% seen once. This CDR3 is 12 amino acids long. Trimming shortened V by 3 bases and J by 6 bases, and 6 bases separated the two germline ends. The V gene's germline CDR1 is WSHSY and CDR2 SAAADI. This same sample was also part of a study on yellow fever vaccine responses in identical twins.

This TCR was recovered from a woman aged 18-30 years in good health. The chain combines TRBV10-2 with TRBJ2-1; D gene unclear. Material: PBMCs. The CDR3 region is CASSDPTNEQFF. For the CDR3, the DNA is TGCGCCAGCAGTGATCCAACCAATGAGCAGTTCTTC.